The clone carrying this T cell receptor (beta chain) was seen only once. Its specificity is unknown. This entry comes from a study of vaccination effects on CD4 cells after COVID-19. Losses at the gene ends were 3 bases for V and 5 bases for J; bases not matched to a gene: 11. The CDR3 totals 16 residues. Germline loops: CDR1 LNHDA, CDR2 SQIVND (reference sequence). Using immunoSEQ multiplex PCR, the repertoire was profiled, and TCRdb retains in-frame clones only, with some absent. The sample yields 42,000 or so clones, around 66% seen once. Sequencing in the ViraFEST assay came after antigen-specific CD4+ T cells had been expanded with viral peptide pools, which were used to stimulate PBMC. After roughly ten days in culture, the CD4+ T cells were isolated. Infection with SARS-CoV-2 occurred in the person between March and December 2020, and PCR confirmed it.

Here the sequenced sample was CD4+ T cells from PBMCs cultured with a peptide pool, taken before COVID-19 vaccination. This clonotype was sampled from a human donor who had a prior SARS-CoV-2 infection. The rearrangement links TRBV19 to TRBJ2-5; 8 nucleotides align to TRBD1. CDR3: CASSILDRERWETQYF. The CDR3 DNA follows: TGTGCCAGTAGTATCTTGGACAGGGAACGGTGGGAGACCCAGTACTTC.